This T cell receptor (beta chain) was captured in a study of cytomegalovirus exposure and HLA in healthy donors (TCRdb year 2017). Turning to the overall study: An earlier analysis of approximately 640 of the donors reported about 290 Gb of sequence data and more than 90 million unique TCR beta sequences from about 179 million T cells. An early release covering roughly 640 HLA-typed donors comprised about 310 gigabases of sequencing data and 85 million or so unique TCR sequences. Of the 300 to 400 genotyped donors, over 65% fell in the genetic ancestry cluster associated with self-reported Caucasian donors. The study aimed to test whether cataloging public T cell receptors could reveal signatures of past pathogen exposure. The T cell repertoires of around 730 subjects were profiled by immunosequencing and related to cytomegalovirus serostatus. A separate validation cohort of over 95 different subjects was used in addition to the approximately 640-subject first cohort. To predict cytomegalovirus infection status, the study brought together high-throughput TCR immunosequencing, statistical association of individual TCRs with disease status, and machine learning. To study patterns of TCR occurrence, a later analysis re-analyzed previously published TCR beta repertoires from 500 to 850 donors and added high-resolution HLA genotyping. The later analysis used no new phenotypic data to find candidate immune exposures, relying instead on TCR beta sequences and their occurrence across donors. An earlier analysis of approximately 580 of the donors used high-throughput TCR beta sequencing to judge whether each TCR beta V gene segment behaved as functional or pseudogenic. Alongside the repertoire data, information on donor age, sex, ethnicity and CMV serostatus was compiled. A later genetic analysis used genome-wide SNP genotypes for about 55% of the 666 donors, treating that subset as a discovery cohort. Every repertoire in the discovery cohort had been generated on one and the same sequencing platform. Class I and class II HLA loci were covered by the typing at four-digit resolution. Typing coverage varied by locus: 629-630 donors for A, B, C, DRB1 and DQB1; roughly 560 for DQA1; around 610 for DPA1; approximately 490 for DPB1. A handful of DR-DQ haplotypes were treated as single units for association and clustering because of strong linkage in the cohort. Among about 370 genotyped donors of the cohort, an average of approximately 200,000 unique TCR beta nucleotide sequences was sequenced per donor, of which about 18% were non-productive. General conclusions and limits of the study: Most CMV-associated TCR beta chains appeared to be HLA-restricted in a later analysis, and the HLA associations seemed to be driven largely by CMV exposure. An association between a missense DCLRE1C variant and V-gene and J-gene trimming of TCR beta chains was found in a later genetic analysis and replicated in an independent cohort. Correlated functional status among segregating V segments might be attributable to linkage disequilibrium, but an unknown experimental factor could not be ruled out. In an earlier analysis of a few hundred of the donors, most TCR beta V segments were observed in productive rearrangements about 87% or about 30% of the time, broadly matching IMGT annotations. According to a later analysis, parvovirus B19, influenza, CMV and Epstein-Barr virus appeared linked to several top co-occurrence clusters. A further reported finding was that TCR beta sequences accurately predicted the HLA-A and HLA-B alleles for most subjects in the first cohort. In both the original and validation cohorts, the classifier was reported to diagnose cytomegalovirus status with high specificity and sensitivity. The earlier analysis of a few hundred of the donors excluded some 16 rarely observed V segments, including chromosome 9 orphons, because counts were too low. For the cohort, immune exposure information was limited to CMV serostatus. In a later analysis, TCR association rates were found to vary across HLA loci, with the most associated TCRs seen for DRB1 alleles and the fewest for HLA-C alleles. A later genetic analysis reported fewer N-insertions in productive TCRs among donors in an Asian-associated ancestry cluster than the approximately 700-donor mean. It was suggested by the authors that the approach could potentially be generalized to other disease states and immunological phenotypes. Some IMGT-functional V segments, including TRBV6-2 and TRBV6-3, could not be distinguished by the 87-base-pair reads and were therefore excluded. A cluster of highly shared sequence variants was judged likely to be a technical artifact of the sequencing pipeline. While some public TCRs were present in many individuals, most TCR sequences turned up only very rarely across donors. Only TCR beta chains were sequenced in this cohort, and the absence of alpha or paired-chain data limited detectable features. The study gave a list of 150 to 200 TCR beta chains associated with cytomegalovirus. When HLA alleles, especially DR and DQ, strongly co-occurred, TCR associations were difficult to assign to individual alleles. A later analysis found that HLA-associated TCR beta chains were more clonally expanded and had lower generation probabilities than equally common non-associated chains. The presence/absence analyses assumed that sequencing depth was roughly uniform across donors, and that assumption may not be true. HLA typing was unavailable for some donors at each locus, so association tests used only the typed subset. In vitro tests confirmed that three of the cytomegalovirus-associated TCR beta chains recognize cytomegalovirus antigens. In a later analysis, 16,951 TCR beta sequences were associated with specific HLA alleles at a false discovery rate of 0.05.

The library relied on the immunoSEQ multiplex PCR assay. For the multiplex PCR, a mixture combining 60 forward primers for TCR Vbeta segments and 13 reverse primers for TCR Jbeta segments was used. Amplification of the CDR3 region of rearranged TCR beta genes was performed with a multiplex PCR assay on genomic DNA. On the Illumina HiSeq System, the amplified TCR beta libraries were sequenced as 87-base-pair reads. The authors processed their data as follows. In a later analysis, some 80 million unique TCR beta chains were counted across the roughly 670 repertoires, and roughly 10 million of these chains were shared by at least two donors. Raw reads were error-corrected and collapsed into unique sequences with a nearest-neighbor algorithm that merged closely related sequences to remove PCR and sequencing errors. V, D and J gene segments were assigned by aligning CDR3 sequences to IMGT reference sequences. For a sequence to be retained, a match of at least six nucleotides to both a V gene segment and a J gene segment was required. Rearrangements were classified as productive when the CDR3 lacked stop codons and remained in frame with V and J, and all other rearrangements were classified as non-productive. Following IMGT convention, CDR3 was defined as the stretch from the second conserved V-encoded cysteine to the conserved J-encoded phenylalanine. The earlier analysis of a few hundred of the donors excluded sequences that lacked an unambiguous match to a single V gene segment. In an earlier analysis of 587 of the donors, V segments were called functional above 56.7% productive rearrangements and were called segregating when the between-donor standard deviation exceeded 5%. A statistical classification framework was developed to diagnose cytomegalovirus status using the catalog of TCR beta chain sequences. V and J gene assignment, in a later analysis, came from comparing TCR nucleotide sequences with IMGT/GENE-DB human TR gene sequences. The TCRdist pipeline was used in a later analysis to assign CDR3 sequences and most-parsimonious VDJ recombination scenarios. In a later analysis, every TCR beta chain was defined by the combination of its CDR3 amino acid sequence and its V-gene family, and reads without a unique V-gene family were dropped. A later analysis removed several hundred highly shared, low-generation-probability nucleotide sequences to deal with suspected cross-contamination and a sequencing artifact. For each public chain, a later analysis derived a clonal expansion index from normalized ranks of inferred template counts within each repertoire. A later analysis computed generation probabilities with a VDJ recombination model fitted to out-of-frame rearrangements, and checked the results against IGoR. Hypergeometric tests were used in a later analysis to score TCR-TCR, TCR-HLA and TCR-CMV co-occurrence, with a repertoire-size bias correction applied to the TCR pairs. To estimate false discovery rates, a later analysis permuted the HLA or CMV assignments 20 times. In a later analysis, co-occurring TCRs were grouped using DBSCAN, and TCRdist sequence similarity was added for clustering within HLA-allele-positive subsets. Co-occurrence clustering excluded repertoires with fewer than 30,000 or more than 120,000 public chains, plus five with anomalous nucleotide sharing. TCRdb took over this immuneACCESS table, retaining in-frame rearrangements with V and J assigned. Such tables are incomplete; in checked studies, under half of the missing clones stem from an unresolved V gene, and the remainder is unexplained. V, J and clone size are taken as reported in that table, and D and trimming were inferred from the DNA itself. Across this sample there are over 65,000 clones, with about 77% seen only once. Around 8.9% of the sample goes to the ten largest clones.

The cohort comprised some 700 healthy bone marrow donors. Cohort members were all nominally healthy when sampled, although unrecorded immune exposures were likely present. The donor tested CMV seronegative and was one of the 352 seronegative cohort members. A peripheral blood sample was collected from each donor, and TCR beta sequencing was performed on peripheral blood mononuclear cells. The Qiagen DNeasy Blood Extraction Kit was used to extract genomic DNA from the blood cell samples. A remark on this clone: The antigen it recognizes is unknown. It has no much larger one-base neighbor in the sample; base qualities were not kept.

From the germline V gene (reference sequence), CDR1 is SEHNR and CDR2 is FQNEAQ. Trimming costs V 3 bases and J 9 bases, and their ends lie 9 bases apart. The CDR3 has 12 amino acids, counting the end cysteine and phenylalanine. Solely the CDR3 DNA is kept, with 36 bases framed from the first base. Sequenced: PBMCs. The sequence came from a man aged 40-55 years in good health and CMV-seronegative. Here the chain combines TRBV7-9 and TRBJ2-1, with TRBD1 perhaps the D gene, on 5 matching bases. CDR3 region: CASSFGQREQFF. The bases are TGTGCCAGCAGCTTTGGACAACGTGAGCAGTTCTTC.